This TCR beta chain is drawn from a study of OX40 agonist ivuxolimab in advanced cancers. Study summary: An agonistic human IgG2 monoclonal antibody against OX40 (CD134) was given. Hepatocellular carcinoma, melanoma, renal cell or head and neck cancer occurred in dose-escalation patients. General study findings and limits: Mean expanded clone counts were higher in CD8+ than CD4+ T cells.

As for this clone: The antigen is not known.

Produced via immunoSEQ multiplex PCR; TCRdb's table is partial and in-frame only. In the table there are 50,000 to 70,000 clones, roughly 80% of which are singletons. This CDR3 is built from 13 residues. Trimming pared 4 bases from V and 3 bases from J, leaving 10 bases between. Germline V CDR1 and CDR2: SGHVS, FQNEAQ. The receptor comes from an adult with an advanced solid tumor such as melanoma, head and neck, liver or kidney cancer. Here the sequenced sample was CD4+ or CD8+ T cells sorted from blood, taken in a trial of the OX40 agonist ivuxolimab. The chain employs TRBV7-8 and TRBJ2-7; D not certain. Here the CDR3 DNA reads TGTGCCAGCAGCTCCTCGGGCGGCTACGAGCAGTACTTC. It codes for CASSSSGGYEQYF.